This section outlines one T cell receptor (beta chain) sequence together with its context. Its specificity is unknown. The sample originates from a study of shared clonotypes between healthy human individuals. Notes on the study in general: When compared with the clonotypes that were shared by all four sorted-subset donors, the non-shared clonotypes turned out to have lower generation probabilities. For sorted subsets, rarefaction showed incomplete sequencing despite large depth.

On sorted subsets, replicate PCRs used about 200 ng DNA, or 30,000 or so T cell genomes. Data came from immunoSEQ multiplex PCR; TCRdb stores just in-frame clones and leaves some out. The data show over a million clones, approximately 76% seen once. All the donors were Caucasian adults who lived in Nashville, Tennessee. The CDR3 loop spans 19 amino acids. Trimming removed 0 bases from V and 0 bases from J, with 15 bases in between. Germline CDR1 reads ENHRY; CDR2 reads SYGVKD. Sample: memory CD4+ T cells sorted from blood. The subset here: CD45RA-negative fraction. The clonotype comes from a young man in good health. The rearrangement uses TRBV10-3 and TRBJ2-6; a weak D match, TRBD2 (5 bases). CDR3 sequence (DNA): TGTGCCATCAGTGAGTCGGACTTTGGGTCAGCCTCTGGGGCCAACGTCCTGACTTTC. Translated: CAISESDFGSASGANVLTF.